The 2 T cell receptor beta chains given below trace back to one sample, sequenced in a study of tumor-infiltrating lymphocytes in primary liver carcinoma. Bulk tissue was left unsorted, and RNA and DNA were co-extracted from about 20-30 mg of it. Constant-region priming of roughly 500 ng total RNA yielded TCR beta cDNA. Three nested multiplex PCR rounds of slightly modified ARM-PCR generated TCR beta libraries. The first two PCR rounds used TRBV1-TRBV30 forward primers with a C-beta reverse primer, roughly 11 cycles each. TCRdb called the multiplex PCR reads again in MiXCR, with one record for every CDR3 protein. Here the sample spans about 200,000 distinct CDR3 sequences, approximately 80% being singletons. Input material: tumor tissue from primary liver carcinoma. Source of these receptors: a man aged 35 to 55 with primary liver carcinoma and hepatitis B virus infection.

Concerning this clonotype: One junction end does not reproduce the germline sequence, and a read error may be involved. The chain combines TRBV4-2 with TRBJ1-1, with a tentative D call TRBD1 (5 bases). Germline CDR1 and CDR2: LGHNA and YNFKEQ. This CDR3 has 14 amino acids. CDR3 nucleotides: TGTACCAGCAGCCGGGGGGTAGAAAACACTGAAGCTCTCTTT. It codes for CTSSRGVENTEALF.

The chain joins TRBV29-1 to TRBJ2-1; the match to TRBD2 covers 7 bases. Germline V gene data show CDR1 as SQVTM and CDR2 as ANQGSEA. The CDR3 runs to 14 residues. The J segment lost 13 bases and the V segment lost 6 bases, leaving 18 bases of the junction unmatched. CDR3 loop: CSVQAGNSYKEQFF. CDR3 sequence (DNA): TGCAGCGTCCAAGCGGGAAACTCCTACAAGGAACAGTTCTTC.